Only a few counts were recorded for the clone carrying this TCR beta chain. Its antigen remains unidentified. A second PCR of 7 to 11 cycles used a sample-barcoded 5' primer and a J-beta primer mix. Each of the cDNA molecules was tagged by a template-switch adaptor with 12 random nucleotides. All samples gave at least 2.5 million CDR3-containing paired-end reads. TCRdb re-analysed the 5' RACE reads in MiXCR, keeping a single row per CDR3 protein. The sample records 550,000 to 700,000 distinct CDR3 sequences, 27% being singletons. The data were obtained in a study of blood T cells in healthy people across ages. Study-level results: Naive and antigen-experienced cells were not separated, limiting conclusive comparison. While age rose, TCR beta diversity per million T cells dropped in a roughly linear way.

Trimming took off 2 bases at V and 8 bases at J, with 12 bases between the two ends. Germline values: CDR1 MNHNS, CDR2 SASEGT. CDR3 length: 13 amino acids. The TCR sequence derives from a woman aged 70 to 79 in good health. The chain carries TRBV6-1 and TRBJ1-2; no definite D call. Sequenced: blood. The CDR3 region has the DNA TGTGCCAGCAGTGAAAGGGAATTGGGCGGCTACACCTTC. Protein sequence: CASSERELGGYTF.